A selection of T cell receptor beta chains follows, all from one sample in a study of blood T cell repertoires in COVID-19. This table comes from immunoSEQ multiplex PCR, and its TCRdb copy is limited to in-frame clones, with some not included. The sample holds approximately 35,000 clones, around 88% seen once. Sample: peripheral blood. These receptors were taken from a woman in her seventies with active COVID-19. Each CDR3 is given with its conserved first and last residue. A D gene is named only where the DNA matches it firmly. Size is omitted from some rows. Given values are once, few, many or a class for expanded clones.

d_gene | j_gene | v_gene | abundance | CDR3nt | CDR3aa
TRBD1 | TRBJ1-4 | TRBV19 | - | TGTGCCAGTAGTATAGATGACCCCCAGGGGGTTGAAAAACTGTTTTTT | CASSIDDPQGVEKLFF
TRBD1 | TRBJ1-2 | TRBV28 | - | TGTGCCAGCAGCGCCGCCGGGACAGGGTTTAACTATGGCTACACCTTC | CASSAAGTGFNYGYTF
- | TRBJ1-1 | TRBV6-6 | - | TGTGCCAGCACCACGACAGAGAACACTGAAGCTTTCTTT | CASTTTENTEAFF
TRBD1 | TRBJ1-3 | TRBV4-1 | - | TGCGCCAGCAGCCGCCTCCCCGGGACAGCCCTAAACACCATATATTTT | CASSRLPGTALNTIYF
TRBD2 | TRBJ2-3 | TRBV24-1 | - | TGTGCCACCAGTGACGATCCTTGGCGGGGGGCGAACACAGATACGCAGTATTTT | CATSDDPWRGANTDTQYF
TRBD2 | TRBJ2-2 | TRBV30 | - | TGTGCCTGGAGTCGACTTTCGGGAGCGGGGGGCCTAGGCGGGGAGCTGTTTTTT | CAWSRLSGAGGLGGELFF
- | TRBJ2-7 | TRBV7-9 | - | TGTGCCAGCAGCTTAGGGGCAGGGTCGTCCGAGCAGTACTTC | CASSLGAGSSEQYF
TRBD2 | TRBJ2-3 | TRBV5-1 | - | TGCGCCAGCAGCGAGGCGGGGGGGAGTATATATACGCAGTATTTT | CASSEAGGSIYTQYF
- | TRBJ1-5 | TRBV7-2 | - | TGTGCCAGCAGTGAAGGAGTCAATCAGCCCCAGCATTTT | CASSEGVNQPQHF
- | TRBJ2-7 | TRBV7-8 | - | TGTGCCAGCAGCTTATTGACGGGGGAGCCCTACGAGCAGTACTTC | CASSLLTGEPYEQYF
TRBD1 | TRBJ2-5 | TRBV6-5 | once | TGTGCCAGCAAGCTACAGGGGATGGTGGGGGAGACCCAGTACTTC | CASKLQGMVGETQYF
TRBD1 | TRBJ1-2 | TRBV28 | - | TGTGCCAGCAGCGGACAGGATCGCCCTGGGTATGGCTACACCTTC | CASSGQDRPGYGYTF
- | TRBJ2-1 | TRBV28 | - | TGTGCCAGCAGTGCGGGGACAGACTACAATGAGCAGTTCTTC | CASSAGTDYNEQFF
- | TRBJ2-2 | TRBV30 | - | TGTGCCTGGAGAATCGGGGGTTACACCGGGGAGCTGTTTTTT | CAWRIGGYTGELFF
- | TRBJ1-6 | TRBV3-1/TRBV3-2 | few | TGTGCCAGCTCCTGGACAAATAATTCACCCCTCCACTTT | CASSWTNNSPLHF
- | TRBJ1-2 | TRBV7-8 | - | TGTGCCAGCAGCCCTAGCGCAGCGGCCTACTATGGCTACACCTTC | CASSPSAAAYYGYTF
- | TRBJ2-1 | TRBV7-2 | - | TGTGCCAGCAGCCGGCAACCGGGACTTAGCTCCTACAATGAGCAGTTCTTC | CASSRQPGLSSYNEQFF
TRBD2 | TRBJ2-7 | TRBV10-2 | - | TGCGCCAGCAGGACTAGCGGGTCTAGCTACGAGCAGTACTTC | CASRTSGSSYEQYF
- | TRBJ2-3 | TRBV29-1 | - | TGCAGCGTGGACCTCCGGGGGAGCACAGATACGCAGTATTTT | CSVDLRGSTDTQYF
TRBD2 | TRBJ2-1 | TRBV24-1 | - | TGTGCCACCAGTGGTTCTAGCGGGGACCGCAGCTCCTACAATGAGCAGTTCTTC | CATSGSSGDRSSYNEQFF
- | TRBJ1-1 | TRBV7-2 | - | TGTGCCAGCAGCTTCGGTCTGCAGGTTTTGAACACTGAAGCTTTCTTT | CASSFGLQVLNTEAFF
- | TRBJ2-5 | TRBV7-2 | - | TGTGCCAGCAGCACTGCAACGGAGACCCAGTACTTC | CASSTATETQYF
TRBD1 | TRBJ2-1 | TRBV7-7 | - | TGTGCCAGCAGCTTAGGGGACAGGGGGCGTAATGAGCAGTTCTTC | CASSLGDRGRNEQFF
- | TRBJ1-6 | TRBV11-3 | - | TGTGCCAGCAGCTTAGTGACGGGACAAGATAATTCACCCCTCCACTTT | CASSLVTGQDNSPLHF
TRBD2 | TRBJ2-5 | TRBV5-4 | - | TGTGCCAGCAGCAAGCCGGGACTAGCGGGGGGGAGGGAGACCCAGTACTTC | CASSKPGLAGGRETQYF
- | TRBJ2-3 | TRBV5-1 | - | TGCGCCAGCAGCTTGGAGGGAGTAGACACAGATACGCAGTATTTT | CASSLEGVDTDTQYF
TRBD2 | TRBJ2-3 | TRBV9 | - | TGTGCCAGCAGTCTAGCGGGGGACCTCGCTTATACGCAGTATTTT | CASSLAGDLAYTQYF
TRBD2 | TRBJ2-1 | TRBV4-2 | - | TGTGCCAGCAGCCAAGCGCCGGCGACTAGCGGCAACAATGAGCAGTTCTTC | CASSQAPATSGNNEQFF
- | TRBJ2-7 | TRBV5-5 | - | TGTGCCAGCAGCTGGGCCCCCCAGGGCAACTACGAGCAGTACTTC | CASSWAPQGNYEQYF
TRBD2 | TRBJ2-3 | TRBV5-1 | - | TGCGCCAGCAGACTAGCGGGGGTTAGCACAGATACGCAGTATTTT | CASRLAGVSTDTQYF
- | TRBJ2-3 | TRBV9 | - | TGTGCCAGCAGCGTATCTGGGGGGGCGATGACAGATACGCAGTATTTT | CASSVSGGAMTDTQYF
- | TRBJ2-3 | TRBV7-6 | few | TGTGCCAGCAGCTTAACGGGGGGCACAGATACGCAGTATTTT | CASSLTGGTDTQYF
TRBD2 | TRBJ2-3 | TRBV5-1 | - | TGCGCCAGCAGCCGGGGGGACGGACCTACAGATACGCAGTATTTT | CASSRGDGPTDTQYF
- | TRBJ1-1 | TRBV9 | - | TGTGCCAGCAGCGCAGGCGACAGGTCCGAAGCTTTCTTT | CASSAGDRSEAFF
- | TRBJ2-4 | TRBV28 | - | TGTGCCAGCAGTTCTCATAGCGAGGGGGTGGCCAAAAACATTCAGTACTTC | CASSSHSEGVAKNIQYF